This is a list of T cell receptor beta chains from one sample in a study of human CD8 memory T cell subsets. TCRdb re-called the 5' RACE reads, yielding one record per CDR3 amino acid sequence without DNA. The sample includes roughly 10,000 distinct CDR3 sequences. The specimen sequenced was CD8+ T cells from PBMCs. These receptors were obtained from a human donor in good health. Both conserved end residues are part of each CDR3. Clone size is stated in some rows and not others, as once, few, many or a class when expanded.

TRBJ2-1	TRBV6-5	NA	CASSRRESYNEQFF
TRBJ1-3	TRBV27	medium-sized	CASSPGSTGNTIYF
TRBJ2-3	TRBV7-2	NA	CASSLHNVEGPTDTQYF
TRBJ2-1	TRBV9	NA	CASSGQESEQFF
TRBJ2-7	TRBV5-1	NA	CASSPSGTGPYEQYF
TRBJ1-5	TRBV9	NA	CASSGGYLDQPQHF
TRBJ1-6	TRBV20-1	NA	CSAQELTGSVQGSPLHF
TRBJ1-5	TRBV28	NA	CASSPTGGTQPQHF
TRBJ1-2	TRBV7-9	NA	CASRGDSYGYTF
TRBJ2-2	TRBV2	NA	CASSTGTGELFF
TRBJ2-3	TRBV5-4	NA	CASSLIAASTDTQYF
TRBJ1-1	TRBV11-2	NA	CASSPGTAREAFF
TRBJ1-2	TRBV12-5	NA	CASAPPGQHSNYGYTF
TRBJ2-2	TRBV29-1	medium-sized	CSVDPSGNTGELFF
TRBJ2-2	TRBV7-2	medium-sized	CASSLRLGELFF
TRBJ1-4	TRBV7-8	NA	CASSLVTEKLFF
TRBJ2-1	TRBV10-3	NA	CAISEGTTGNEQFF
TRBJ1-5	TRBV7-7	NA	CASSPRGGLINQPQHF
TRBJ2-3	TRBV7-9	NA	CASSFTTSRADTQYF
TRBJ2-7	TRBV5-1	NA	CASSLDGGGRYEQYF
TRBJ1-1	TRBV28	NA	CASSFQESLNTEAFF
TRBJ1-2	TRBV4-3	medium-sized	CASSQEDRRDSYLLGYGYTF
TRBJ2-3	TRBV2	NA	CASSGPGLAGVRTDTQYF
TRBJ2-3	TRBV7-8	NA	CASSLRRTGDRPSTDTQYF
TRBJ2-7	TRBV2	NA	CASIPLPGQGRPGEQYF
TRBJ2-1	TRBV10-3	medium-sized	CAISESGGGENPDEQFF
TRBJ2-1	TRBV2	NA	CASSEGREGDNEQFF
TRBJ2-1	TRBV3-1	NA	CASSQDRQPIPNEQFF
TRBJ2-1	TRBV7-9	NA	CASSLVGGGNEQFF
TRBJ1-5	TRBV6-2/TRBV6-3	NA	CASSYPSHSNQPQHF
TRBJ2-1	TRBV5-1	NA	CASSFTGTEGPNEQFF
TRBJ1-2	TRBV9	NA	CASSAVDRVEGYTF
TRBJ1-1	TRBV5-1	NA	CASSLGQGLNTEAFF
TRBJ2-7	TRBV6-2/TRBV6-3	NA	CASSSIFSDEQYF
TRBJ2-3	TRBV20-1	medium-sized	CSAQDFLGTDTQYF
TRBJ2-1	TRBV11-2	NA	CASSFGRGRYNEQFF
TRBJ1-4	TRBV4-1	NA	CASSQEGQEGEKLFF
TRBJ2-7	TRBV23-1	NA	CASSQATGVYEQYF
TRBJ2-1	TRBV4-3	NA	CASSPGFTGENEQFF
TRBJ1-5	TRBV2	NA	CASSGGTASNQPQHF
TRBJ1-1	TRBV7-9	NA	CASSYGGVTEAFF